This paragraph reports one TCR beta chain. Its antigen is as yet unknown. This sample was included in a study of post-analysis software for immune sequencing data. Study results and caveats: Controls had lower frequencies than patients of four or five TRBV segments, which included TRBV5-6, TRBV5-1 and TRBV20-1. Normalized Chao1 diversity in multiple sclerosis patients fell significantly below that of controls.

CDR1 and CDR2 (germline): DFQATT, SNEGSKA (reference sequence). This CDR3 contains 12 residues. V lost 5 bases, J lost 2 bases, and 8 bases lay in between. Each TCR beta cDNA library carried unique molecular identifiers. TCRdb processed the PCR reads anew with MiXCR; each CDR3 protein has one entry. The sample records roughly 580,000 distinct CDR3 sequences, 44% being singletons. Sequenced input: blood. This chain links TRBV20-1 with TRBJ2-3; no firm D call. This receptor was obtained from a girl under 18 with multiple sclerosis. CDR3 sequence (DNA): TGCAGTGCTCCTAGGAACACAGATACGCAGTATTTT. Residues: CSAPRNTDTQYF.